A selection of T cell receptor beta chains follows, all from one sample in a study of blood T cell repertoires in COVID-19. The assay was immunoSEQ multiplex PCR, and TCRdb's table has in-frame clones only and misses some. The profile shows some 140,000 clones, approximately 80% of them singletons. Sequenced material: peripheral blood. The origin of the receptors is a woman of 80 years or more with acute or convalescent COVID-19. The CDR3 runs from the conserved cysteine through the conserved F or W. The D gene is left open where the match is weak. Only some rows state a clone size, as once, few, many or a class for expanded clones.

cdr3_aa	cdr3_nt	v_call	j_call	clone_size	d_call	cdr3_length
CASRPETGSTSSYNEQFF	TGCGCCAGTCGACCAGAAACAGGGAGTACTAGCTCCTACAATGAGCAGTTCTTC	TRBV5-1	TRBJ2-1	-	-	18
CASSTRTGGASNIQYF	TGTGCCAGCAGCACTCGGACAGGGGGCGCATCTAACATTCAGTACTTC	TRBV5-4	TRBJ2-4	-	TRBD1	16
CASSLNRGNIQYF	TGCGCCAGCAGCTTAAACAGGGGAAACATTCAGTACTTC	TRBV5-1	TRBJ2-4	-	TRBD1	13
CASSIHRGRSYEQYF	TGTGCCAGTAGTATTCACAGGGGCAGGTCCTACGAGCAGTACTTC	TRBV19	TRBJ2-7	-	TRBD1	15
CASRDRGLSDEKLFF	TGTGCCAGTAGGGACAGGGGGCTTTCGGATGAAAAACTGTTTTTT	TRBV19	TRBJ1-4	-	TRBD1	15
CASSRMGRGAGYTF	TGTGCCAGTAGTAGAATGGGCCGGGGGGCTGGCTACACCTTC	TRBV19	TRBJ1-2	once	-	14
CASSDGLAGNTDTQYF	TGTGCCAGCAGCGACGGACTAGCGGGGAACACAGATACGCAGTATTTT	TRBV7-3	TRBJ2-3	-	TRBD2	16
CATSDPRGLGSYTF	TGTGCCACCAGTGACCCTAGGGGCCTAGGGAGCTACACCTTC	TRBV24-1	TRBJ1-2	-	-	14
CASSRRDRGSTEAFF	TGTGCCAGCAGCCGCCGGGACAGGGGTAGCACTGAAGCTTTCTTT	TRBV5-4	TRBJ1-1	-	TRBD1	15
CASSSSTGSLSGNTIYF	TGTGCCAGCAGCTCTTCGACAGGGTCTCTCTCTGGAAACACCATATATTTT	TRBV5-4	TRBJ1-3	-	TRBD1	17
CASSLFSGQMNTEAFF	TGTGCCAGCAGCTTATTTTCTGGACAAATGAACACTGAAGCTTTCTTT	TRBV7-2	TRBJ1-1	few	-	16
CASLGAGEKLFF	TGTGCCAGCCTGGGGGCGGGTGAAAAACTGTTTTTT	TRBV7-9	TRBJ1-4	few	-	12
CASSSPEGARNTIYF	TGTGCCAGCAGCTCTCCTGAGGGGGCGCGAAACACCATATATTTT	TRBV5-5	TRBJ1-3	once	TRBD1	15
CSERTASNYGYTF	TGCAGCGAGAGGACAGCTTCTAACTATGGCTACACCTTC	TRBV29-1	TRBJ1-2	-	-	13
CASSPTGGADTEAFF	TGTGCCAGCAGCCCCACCGGGGGGGCTGACACTGAAGCTTTCTTT	TRBV3-1/TRBV3-2	TRBJ1-1	-	-	15
CASSHPRTPRTGRDEKLFF	TGTGCCAGCAGCCACCCCCGAACGCCCCGGACAGGCCGAGATGAAAAACTGTTTTTT	TRBV7-9	TRBJ1-4	-	TRBD1	19
CASSKKPVALAGGTDTQYF	TGTGCCAGCAGCAAAAAGCCGGTCGCACTAGCGGGGGGCACAGATACGCAGTATTTT	TRBV21-1	TRBJ2-3	-	-	19
CSASPHGELFF	TGCAGTGCTAGTCCCCACGGGGAGCTGTTTTTT	TRBV20-1	TRBJ2-2	-	-	11
CASGQNTEAFF	TGTGCCAGCGGACAGAACACTGAAGCTTTCTTT	TRBV4-2	TRBJ1-1	-	-	11
CASSWTGNTEAFF	TGTGCCAGCAGCTGGACAGGGAACACTGAAGCTTTCTTT	TRBV27	TRBJ1-1	-	TRBD1	13
CASGLRGPNEKLFF	TGTGCCAGCGGCCTCCGAGGTCCTAATGAAAAACTGTTTTTT	TRBV5-6	TRBJ1-4	-	-	14
CASSLTVGQGATKTDTQYF	TGTGCCAGCAGCTTAACCGTCGGACAGGGGGCTACTAAAACAGATACGCAGTATTTT	TRBV7-3	TRBJ2-3	few	TRBD1	19
CSASWGLNTEAFF	TGCAGTGCTAGTTGGGGCCTGAACACTGAAGCTTTCTTT	TRBV20-1	TRBJ1-1	-	-	13
CASSQTRTSGDTDTQYF	TGTGCCAGCAGCCAAACTAGGACTAGCGGGGACACAGATACGCAGTATTTT	TRBV14	TRBJ2-3	-	TRBD2	17
CASRGSGGRMNTEAFF	TGTGCCAGCAGGGGGAGCGGGGGCAGGATGAACACTGAAGCTTTCTTT	TRBV5-6	TRBJ1-1	-	-	16
CASSQQGNEKLFF	TGTGCCAGCAGCCAGCAGGGGAATGAAAAACTGTTTTTT	TRBV3-1/TRBV3-2	TRBJ1-4	-	-	13
CASSWDRVGYGYTF	TGTGCCAGTAGTTGGGACAGGGTAGGCTATGGCTACACCTTC	TRBV19	TRBJ1-2	-	TRBD1	14
CASSKGGQGNTEAFF	TGTGCCAGCAGTAAGGGGGGACAGGGTAACACTGAAGCTTTCTTT	TRBV25-1	TRBJ1-1	-	TRBD1	15
CASSPGFGPNQPQHF	TGCGCCAGCAGCCCAGGATTTGGGCCTAATCAGCCCCAGCATTTT	TRBV4-1	TRBJ1-5	-	-	15
CASSLGTVSNQPQHF	TGTGCCAGCAGCTTGGGGACAGTTAGCAATCAGCCCCAGCATTTT	TRBV5-5	TRBJ1-5	once	-	15
CASSGGTDRRSPLHF	TGTGCCAGCAGTGGAGGGACAGACCGGAGGTCACCCCTCCACTTT	TRBV2	TRBJ1-6	-	TRBD1	15
CASSDRDQPQHF	TGCGCCAGCAGTGACAGGGATCAGCCCCAGCATTTT	TRBV10-2	TRBJ1-5	few	-	12
CASRRDTFYGYTF	TGTGCCAGCAGACGGGACACTTTCTATGGCTACACCTTC	TRBV6-5	TRBJ1-2	-	-	13
CASSTTPGQGRGQPQHF	TGTGCCAGCTCAACTACACCGGGACAGGGGAGAGGTCAGCCCCAGCATTTT	TRBV18	TRBJ1-5	-	TRBD1	17
CASLAGGNTGELFF	TGTGCCAGCCTAGCGGGGGGAAACACCGGGGAGCTGTTTTTT	TRBV11-2	TRBJ2-2	-	TRBD2	14
CASSAGGGSSTDTQYF	TGTGCCAGCAGCGCGGGCGGGGGGTCTAGCACAGATACGCAGTATTTT	TRBV7-6	TRBJ2-3	-	TRBD2	16
CASSQEDRGLSYNSPLHF	TGTGCCAGCAGCCAAGAGGACAGGGGCCTCTCCTATAATTCACCCCTCCACTTT	TRBV14	TRBJ1-6	once	TRBD1	18
CASRPTGGREKLFF	TGTGCCAGCAGGCCGACAGGGGGAAGAGAAAAACTGTTTTTT	TRBV6-5	TRBJ1-4	-	TRBD1	14
CAWSAPNSPLHF	TGTGCCTGGAGTGCCCCGAATTCACCCCTCCACTTT	TRBV30	TRBJ1-6	-	-	12